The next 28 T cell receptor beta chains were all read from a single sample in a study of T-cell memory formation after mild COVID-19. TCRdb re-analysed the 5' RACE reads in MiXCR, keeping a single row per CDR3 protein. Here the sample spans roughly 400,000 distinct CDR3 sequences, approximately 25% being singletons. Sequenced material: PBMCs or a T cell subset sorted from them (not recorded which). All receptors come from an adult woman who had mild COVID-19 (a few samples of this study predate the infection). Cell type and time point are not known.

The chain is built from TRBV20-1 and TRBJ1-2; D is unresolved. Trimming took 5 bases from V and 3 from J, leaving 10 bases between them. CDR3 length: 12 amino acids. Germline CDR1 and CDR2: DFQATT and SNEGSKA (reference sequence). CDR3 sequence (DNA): TGCAGTGCTCAAGGCCCCGACTATGGCTACACCTTC. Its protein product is CSAQGPDYGYTF.

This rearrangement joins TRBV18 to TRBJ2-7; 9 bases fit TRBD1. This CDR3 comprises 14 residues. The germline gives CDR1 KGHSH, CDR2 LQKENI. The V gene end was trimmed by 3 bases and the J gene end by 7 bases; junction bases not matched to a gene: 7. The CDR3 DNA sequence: TGTGCCAGCTCACCGTCTACCGGGACAGGGGAGCAGTACTTC. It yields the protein CASSPSTGTGEQYF.

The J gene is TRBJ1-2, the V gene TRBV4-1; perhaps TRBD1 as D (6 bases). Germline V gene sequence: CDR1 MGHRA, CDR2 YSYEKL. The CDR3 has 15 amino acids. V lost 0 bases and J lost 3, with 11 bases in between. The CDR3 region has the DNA TGCGCCAGCAGCCAAGATAAGCAGGGGTACTATGGCTACACCTTC. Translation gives CASSQDKQGYYGYTF.

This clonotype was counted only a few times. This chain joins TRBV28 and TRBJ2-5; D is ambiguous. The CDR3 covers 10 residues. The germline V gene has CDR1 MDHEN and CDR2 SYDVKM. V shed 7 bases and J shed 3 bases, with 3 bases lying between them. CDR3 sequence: CASKEETQYF. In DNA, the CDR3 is TGTGCCAGCAAGGAAGAGACCCAGTACTTC.

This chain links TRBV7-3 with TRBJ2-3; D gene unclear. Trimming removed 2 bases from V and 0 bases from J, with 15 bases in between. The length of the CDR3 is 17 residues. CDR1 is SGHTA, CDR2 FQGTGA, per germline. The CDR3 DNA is TGTGCCAGCAGCTTAGGTAACGATCACGGCAGCACAGATACGCAGTATTTT. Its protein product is CASSLGNDHGSTDTQYF. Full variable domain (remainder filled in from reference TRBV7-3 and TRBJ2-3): GAGVSQTPSNKVTEKGKYVELRCDPISGHTALYWYRQSLGQGPEFLIYFQGTGAADDSGLPNDRFFAVRPEGSVSTLKIQRTERGDSAVYLCASSLGNDHGSTDTQYFGPGTRLTVL.

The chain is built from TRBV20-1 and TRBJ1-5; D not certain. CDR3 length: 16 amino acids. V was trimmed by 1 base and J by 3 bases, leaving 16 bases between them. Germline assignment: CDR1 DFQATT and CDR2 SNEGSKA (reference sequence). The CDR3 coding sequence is TGCAGTGCTAGAGGCCGGGAACCTGGGATCAATCAGCCCCAGCATTTT. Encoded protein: CSARGREPGINQPQHF.

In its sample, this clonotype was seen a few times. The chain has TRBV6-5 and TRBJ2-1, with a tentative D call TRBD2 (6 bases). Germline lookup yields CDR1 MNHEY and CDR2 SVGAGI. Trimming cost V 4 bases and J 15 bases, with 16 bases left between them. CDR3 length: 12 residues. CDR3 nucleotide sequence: TGTGCCAGCAGTTCACTCACCGGGACTCCGTTCTTC. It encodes CASSSLTGTPFF.

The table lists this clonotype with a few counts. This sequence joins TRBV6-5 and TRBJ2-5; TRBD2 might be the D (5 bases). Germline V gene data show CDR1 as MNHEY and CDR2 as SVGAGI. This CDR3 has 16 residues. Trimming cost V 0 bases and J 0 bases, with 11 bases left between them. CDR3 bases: TGTGCCAGCAGTTACTCTAGCGACCCAAACCAAGAGACCCAGTACTTC. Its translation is CASSYSSDPNQETQYF.

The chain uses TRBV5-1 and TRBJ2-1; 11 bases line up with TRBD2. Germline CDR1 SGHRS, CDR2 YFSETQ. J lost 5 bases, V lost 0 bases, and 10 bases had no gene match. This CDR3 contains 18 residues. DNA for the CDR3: TGCGCCAGCAGCTTGGCTCCGCTTGCGGGACTAGCGGACAATGAGCAGTTCTTC. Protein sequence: CASSLAPLAGLADNEQFF.

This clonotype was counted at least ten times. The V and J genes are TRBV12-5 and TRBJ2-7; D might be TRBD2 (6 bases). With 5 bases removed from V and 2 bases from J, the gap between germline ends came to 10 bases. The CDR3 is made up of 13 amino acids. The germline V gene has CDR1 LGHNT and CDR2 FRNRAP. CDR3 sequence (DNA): TGTGCTAGTGGTCCCGGGAGAACCTACGAGCAGTACTTC. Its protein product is CASGPGRTYEQYF.

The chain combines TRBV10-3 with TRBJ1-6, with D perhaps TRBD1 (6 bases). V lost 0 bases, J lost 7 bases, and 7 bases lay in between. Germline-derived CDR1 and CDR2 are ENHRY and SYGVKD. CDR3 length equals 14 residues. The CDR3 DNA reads TGTGCCATCAGTGAGTCAACAGGGAATTCACCCCTCCACTTT. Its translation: CAISESTGNSPLHF.

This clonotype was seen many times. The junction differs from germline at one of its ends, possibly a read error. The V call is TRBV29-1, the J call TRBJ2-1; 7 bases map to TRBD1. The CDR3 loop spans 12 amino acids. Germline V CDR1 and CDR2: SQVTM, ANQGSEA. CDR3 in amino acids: CSLRQGGSTEIF. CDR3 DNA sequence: TGCAGTTTACGACAGGGTGGTTCGACCGAGATCTTC.

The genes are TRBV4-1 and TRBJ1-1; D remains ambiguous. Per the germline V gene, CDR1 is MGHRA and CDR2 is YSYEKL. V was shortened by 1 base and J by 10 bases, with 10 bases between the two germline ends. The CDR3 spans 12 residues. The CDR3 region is CASSQVFGRAFF. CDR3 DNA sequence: TGCGCCAGCAGCCAAGTTTTCGGGCGAGCTTTCTTT.

CDR3 loop: CASSLVTSGQLKTQYF. The CDR3 nucleotides read TGTGCCAGCAGCTTAGTGACTAGCGGGCAGTTAAAGACCCAGTACTTC. The chain carries TRBV7-2 and TRBJ2-5; 10 bases match TRBD2. Trimming removed 1 base from V and 6 bases from J; junction bases left unmatched: 8. Germline CDR1 SGHTA, CDR2 FQGNSA. This CDR3 has 16 residues.

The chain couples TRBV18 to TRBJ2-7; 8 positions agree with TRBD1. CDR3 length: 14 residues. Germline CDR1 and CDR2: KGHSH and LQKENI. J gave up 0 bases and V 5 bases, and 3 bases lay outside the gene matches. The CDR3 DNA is TGTGCCAGCTCAGGGGACAGGAGCTCCTACGAGCAGTACTTC. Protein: CASSGDRSSYEQYF.

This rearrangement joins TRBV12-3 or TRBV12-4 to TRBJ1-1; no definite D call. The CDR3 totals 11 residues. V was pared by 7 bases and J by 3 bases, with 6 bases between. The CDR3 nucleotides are TGTGCCAGCACCGGGCACACTGAAGCTTTCTTT. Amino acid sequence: CASTGHTEAFF.

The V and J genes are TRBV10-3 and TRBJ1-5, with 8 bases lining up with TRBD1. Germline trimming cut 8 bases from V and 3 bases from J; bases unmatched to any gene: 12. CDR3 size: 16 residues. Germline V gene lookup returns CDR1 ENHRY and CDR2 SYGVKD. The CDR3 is CAISQGVSRVNQPQHF. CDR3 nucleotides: TGTGCCATCTCACAGGGGGTCTCTCGGGTCAATCAGCCCCAGCATTTT.

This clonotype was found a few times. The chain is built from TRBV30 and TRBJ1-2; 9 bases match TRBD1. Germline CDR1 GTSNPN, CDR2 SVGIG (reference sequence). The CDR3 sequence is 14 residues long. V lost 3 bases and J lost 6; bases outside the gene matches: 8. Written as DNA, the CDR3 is TGTGCCTGGAGATCTGCCCGGGACAGGGATGGCTACACCTTC. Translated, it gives CAWRSARDRDGYTF. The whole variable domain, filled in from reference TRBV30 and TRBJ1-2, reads SQTIHQWPATLVQPVGSPLSLECTVEGTSNPNLYWYRQAAGRGLQLLFYSVGIGQISSEVPQNLSASRPQDRQFILSSKKLLLSDSGFYLCAWRSARDRDGYTFGSGTRLTVV.

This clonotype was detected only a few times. Here the CDR3 DNA reads TGTGCCAGCAGGCCGTTAACCATGAACACTGAAGCTTTCTTT. Translated: CASRPLTMNTEAFF. V and J are TRBV6-2 or TRBV6-3 and TRBJ1-1; unclear D gene. Trimming stripped 6 bases from V and 0 bases from J, with 11 bases between. Germline V CDR1 and CDR2: MNHEY, SVGEGT. The CDR3 spans 14 residues.

DNA of the CDR3: TGCAGCGTTGAGGCAGGGGGGCACGAGCAGTACTTC. It encodes CSVEAGGHEQYF. This chain connects TRBV29-1 to TRBJ2-7; TRBD1 might be the D (7 bases). Germline V lookup: CDR1 SQVTM, CDR2 ANQGSEA. This CDR3 spans 12 amino acids. V lost 3 bases and J lost 5, with 11 bases in between.

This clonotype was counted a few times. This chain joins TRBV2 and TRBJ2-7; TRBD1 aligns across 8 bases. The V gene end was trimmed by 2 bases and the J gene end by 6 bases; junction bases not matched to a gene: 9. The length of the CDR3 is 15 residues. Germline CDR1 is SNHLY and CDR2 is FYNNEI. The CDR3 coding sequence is TGTGCCAGCAGTGAATTTGGCCAGGGGGCGGCCGAGCAGTACTTC. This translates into CASSEFGQGAAEQYF.

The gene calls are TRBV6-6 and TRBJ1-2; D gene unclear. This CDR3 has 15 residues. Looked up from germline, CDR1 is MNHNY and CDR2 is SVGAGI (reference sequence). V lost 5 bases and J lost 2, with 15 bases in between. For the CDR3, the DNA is TGTGCCAGCAGTCTTTATCGTGACCTAAACTATGGCTACACCTTC. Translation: CASSLYRDLNYGYTF.

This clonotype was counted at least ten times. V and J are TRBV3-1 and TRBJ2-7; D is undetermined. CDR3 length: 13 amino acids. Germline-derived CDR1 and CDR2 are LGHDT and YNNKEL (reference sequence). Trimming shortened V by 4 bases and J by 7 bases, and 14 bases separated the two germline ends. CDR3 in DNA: TGTGCCAGCAGCCTTTCAGACTCCGGGGAGCAGTACTTC. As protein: CASSLSDSGEQYF.

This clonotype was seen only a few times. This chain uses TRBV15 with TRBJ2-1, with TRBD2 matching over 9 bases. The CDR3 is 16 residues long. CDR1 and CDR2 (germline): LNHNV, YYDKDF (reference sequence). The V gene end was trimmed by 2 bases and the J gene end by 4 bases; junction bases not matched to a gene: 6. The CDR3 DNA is TGTGCCACCAGCAGATTAGCGGGAGCGGGATACAATGAGCAGTTCTTC. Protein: CATSRLAGAGYNEQFF.

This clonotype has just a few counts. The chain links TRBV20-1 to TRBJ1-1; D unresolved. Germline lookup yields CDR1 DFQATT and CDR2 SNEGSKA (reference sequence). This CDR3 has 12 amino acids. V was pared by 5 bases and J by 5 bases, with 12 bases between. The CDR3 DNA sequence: TGCAGTGCTGTAGCGAGGGTTACTGAAGCTTTCTTT. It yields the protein CSAVARVTEAFF.

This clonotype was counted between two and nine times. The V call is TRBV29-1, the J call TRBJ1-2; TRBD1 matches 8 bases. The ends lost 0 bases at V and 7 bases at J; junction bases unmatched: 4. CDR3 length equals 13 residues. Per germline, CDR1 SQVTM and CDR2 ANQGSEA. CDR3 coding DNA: TGCAGCGTTGAAGACAGGGGGCTTTCTGGCTACACCTTC. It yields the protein CSVEDRGLSGYTF.

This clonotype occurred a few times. As DNA, the CDR3 is TGCAGCGTTATGGCAGCTACTGGCTACGAGCAGTACTTC. Residues: CSVMAATGYEQYF. This rearrangement joins TRBV29-1 to TRBJ2-7; D remains unclear. Per the germline V gene, CDR1 is SQVTM and CDR2 is ANQGSEA. CDR3 length equals 13 residues. V lost 5 bases and J lost 3, with 14 bases in between.

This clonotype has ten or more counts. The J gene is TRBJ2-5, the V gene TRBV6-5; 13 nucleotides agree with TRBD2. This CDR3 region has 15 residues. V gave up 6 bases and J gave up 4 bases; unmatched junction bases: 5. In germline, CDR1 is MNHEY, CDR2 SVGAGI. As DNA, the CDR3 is TGTGCCAGCAGACGGACTAGCGGGGGAGGAGAGACCCAGTACTTC. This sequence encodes CASRRTSGGGETQYF.